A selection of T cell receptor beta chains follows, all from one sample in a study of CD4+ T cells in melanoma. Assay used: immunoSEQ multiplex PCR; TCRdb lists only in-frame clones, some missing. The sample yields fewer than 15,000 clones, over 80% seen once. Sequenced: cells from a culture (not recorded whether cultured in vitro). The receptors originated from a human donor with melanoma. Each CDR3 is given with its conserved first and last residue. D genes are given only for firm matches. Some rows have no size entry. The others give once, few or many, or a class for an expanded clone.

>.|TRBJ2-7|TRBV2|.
TGTGCCAGCAGTCTCCGAAAGAGCTCCTACGAGCAGTACTTC
CASSLRKSSYEQYF
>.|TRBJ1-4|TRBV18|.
TGTGCCAGCTCACCACCGTCATCGGTTCGGCGGTCTAATGAAAAACTGTTTTTT
CASSPPSSVRRSNEKLFF
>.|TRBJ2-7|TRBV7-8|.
TGTGCCAGCAGCTTACTACAGGGATACGAGCAGTACTTC
CASSLLQGYEQYF
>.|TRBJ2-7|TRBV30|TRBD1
TGTGCCTGGAGTAAGACGACGACAGGGGGTTACGAGCAGTACTTC
CAWSKTTTGGYEQYF
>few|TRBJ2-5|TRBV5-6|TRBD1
TGTGCCAGCAACGCTGGACAGGGGCCCCAAGAGACCCAGTACTTC
CASNAGQGPQETQYF
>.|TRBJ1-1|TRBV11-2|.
TGTGCCAGCAGCTTAGTCTACAGGAAGGGGATGAACACTGAAGCTTTCTTT
CASSLVYRKGMNTEAFF
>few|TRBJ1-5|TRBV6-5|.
TGTGCCAGCAGAACCACCCTGAATCAGCCCCAGCATTTT
CASRTTLNQPQHF
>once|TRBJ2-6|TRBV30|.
TGTGCCTGGAGCGACTCTGGGGCCAACGTCCTGACTTTC
CAWSDSGANVLTF
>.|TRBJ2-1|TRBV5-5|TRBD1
TGTGCCAGCAGCTTGAGGGACAGGGGTCACAATGAGCAGTTCTTC
CASSLRDRGHNEQFF
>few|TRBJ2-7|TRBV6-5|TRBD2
TGTGCCAGCAGTTACTCGCCCCAGGGAGGGTACGAGCAGTACTTC
CASSYSPQGGYEQYF
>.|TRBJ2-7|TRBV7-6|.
TGTGCCAGCAGCTTTCAAGGGCTCGGATACGAGCAGTACTTC
CASSFQGLGYEQYF
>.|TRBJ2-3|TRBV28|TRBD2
TGTGCCAGCAGTTTAGCGACGGGGGGGGGCACAGATACGCAGTATTTT
CASSLATGGGTDTQYF
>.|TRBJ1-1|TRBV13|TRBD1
TGTGCCAGCACCCGGGGGGGACAGTACGGCACTGAAGCTTTCTTT
CASTRGGQYGTEAFF
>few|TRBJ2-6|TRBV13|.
TGTGCCAGCAGCTTAGTGTCTGGGGCCAACGTCCTGACTTTC
CASSLVSGANVLTF
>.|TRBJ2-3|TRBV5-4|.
TGTGCCAGCAGCTTGGGGGGCGCCACAGATACGCAGTATTTT
CASSLGGATDTQYF
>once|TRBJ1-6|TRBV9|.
TGTGCCAGCACCTCTGCAGGGGTTAATTCACCCCTCCACTTT
CASTSAGVNSPLHF
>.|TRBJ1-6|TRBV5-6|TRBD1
TGTGCCAGCAGCTTGGCATGGGGGACAGATAATTCACCCCTCCACTTT
CASSLAWGTDNSPLHF
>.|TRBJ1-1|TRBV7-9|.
TGTGCCAGCAGCCTAGAGGGTAACACTGAAGCTTTCTTT
CASSLEGNTEAFF
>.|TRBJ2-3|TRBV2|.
TGTGCCAGTCGAAGGAATTCCGCTAGCACAGATACGCAGTATTTT
CASRRNSASTDTQYF